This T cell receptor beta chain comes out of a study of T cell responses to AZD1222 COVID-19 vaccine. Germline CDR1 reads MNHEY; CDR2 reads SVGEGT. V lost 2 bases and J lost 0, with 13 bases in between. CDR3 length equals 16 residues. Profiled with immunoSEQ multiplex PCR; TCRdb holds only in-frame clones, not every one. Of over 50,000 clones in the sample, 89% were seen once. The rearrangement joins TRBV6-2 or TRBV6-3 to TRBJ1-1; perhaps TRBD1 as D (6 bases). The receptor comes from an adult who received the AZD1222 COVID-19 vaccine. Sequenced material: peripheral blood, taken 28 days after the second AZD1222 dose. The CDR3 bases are TGTGCCAGCAGTTACCCCGGACAGAAAATGAACACTGAAGCTTTCTTT. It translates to CASSYPGQKMNTEAFF.